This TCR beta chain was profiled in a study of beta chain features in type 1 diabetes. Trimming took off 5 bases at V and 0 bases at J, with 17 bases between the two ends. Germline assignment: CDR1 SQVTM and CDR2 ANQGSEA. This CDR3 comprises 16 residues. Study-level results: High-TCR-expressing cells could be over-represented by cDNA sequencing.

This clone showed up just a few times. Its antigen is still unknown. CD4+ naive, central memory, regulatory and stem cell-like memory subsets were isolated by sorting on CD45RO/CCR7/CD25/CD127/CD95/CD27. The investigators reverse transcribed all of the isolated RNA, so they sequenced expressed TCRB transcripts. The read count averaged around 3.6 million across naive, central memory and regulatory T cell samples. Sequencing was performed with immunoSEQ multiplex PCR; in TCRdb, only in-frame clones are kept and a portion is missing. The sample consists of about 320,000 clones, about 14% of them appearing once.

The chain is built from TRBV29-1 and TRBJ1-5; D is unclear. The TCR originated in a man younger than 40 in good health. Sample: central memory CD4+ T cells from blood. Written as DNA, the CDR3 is TGCAGCGTTTTAGTGGGAGGAGGGTATAGCAATCAGCCCCAGCATTTT. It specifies CSVLVGGGYSNQPQHF.